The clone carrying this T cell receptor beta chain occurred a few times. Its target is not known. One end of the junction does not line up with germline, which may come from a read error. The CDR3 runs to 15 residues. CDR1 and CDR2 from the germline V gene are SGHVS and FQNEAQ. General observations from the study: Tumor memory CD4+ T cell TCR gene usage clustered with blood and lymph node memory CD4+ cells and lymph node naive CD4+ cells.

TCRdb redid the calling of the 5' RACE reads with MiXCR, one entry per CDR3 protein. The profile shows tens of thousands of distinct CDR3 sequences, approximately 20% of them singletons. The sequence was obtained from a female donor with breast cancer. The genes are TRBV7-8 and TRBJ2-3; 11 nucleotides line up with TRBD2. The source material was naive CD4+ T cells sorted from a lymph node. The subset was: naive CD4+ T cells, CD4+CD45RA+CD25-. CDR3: CASSLAGGVADTQYF. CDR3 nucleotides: TGTGCCAGCAGCCTAGCGGGAGGAGTGGCAGATACGCAGTATTTT.